This T cell receptor (beta chain) came from a study of TIL therapy for anti-PD-1-resistant metastatic lung cancer. The wider study: Tumor harvest preceded PD-1/PD-L1 blockade, followed by nivolumab treatment. Tumors carried a median about 1.6 non-synonymous mutations per megabase.

V shed 2 bases, J shed 11 bases, and the junction held 15 bases outside the gene matches. The germline gives CDR1 MGHRA, CDR2 YSYEKL. The CDR3 is made up of 16 amino acids. The immunoSEQ assay was v3. Sequencing depth was around 2.2 million read pairs for survey level, roughly 4.5-6 million for deep. Sequencing was performed with immunoSEQ multiplex PCR; in TCRdb, only in-frame clones are kept and a portion is missing. The sample consists of tens of thousands of clones, about two thirds of them appearing once. Time point described: pre-treatment sample, taken before nivolumab and TIL therapy. The V gene is TRBV4-1, the J gene TRBJ1-5; 7 bases map to TRBD1. This specimen was blood, taken at baseline. This receptor was obtained from a person between 25 and 80 years old with non-small cell lung cancer. CDR3 region: CASSQQPTGLQGTQHF. CDR3 nucleotides: TGCGCCAGCAGCCAACAACCGACAGGGCTCCAGGGGACCCAGCATTTT.